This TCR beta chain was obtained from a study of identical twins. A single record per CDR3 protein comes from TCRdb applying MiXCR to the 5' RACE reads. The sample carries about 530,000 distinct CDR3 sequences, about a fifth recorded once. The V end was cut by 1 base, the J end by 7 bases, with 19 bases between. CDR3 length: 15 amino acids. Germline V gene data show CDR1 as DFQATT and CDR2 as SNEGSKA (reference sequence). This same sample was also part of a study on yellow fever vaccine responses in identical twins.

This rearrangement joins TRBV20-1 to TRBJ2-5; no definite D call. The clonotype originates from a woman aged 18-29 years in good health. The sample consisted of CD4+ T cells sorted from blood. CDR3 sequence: CSARVVPNGVLTQYF. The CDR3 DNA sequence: TGCAGTGCTAGAGTGGTCCCAAACGGAGTCCTGACCCAGTACTTC.